The rows below give T cell receptor beta chains drawn from one sample of a study of beta chain features in type 1 diabetes. TCRdb's table, derived via immunoSEQ multiplex PCR, lists solely in-frame clones and lacks some. The data hold 300,000 to 350,000 clones, with less than 15% observed a single time. Sequencing used naive CD4+ T cells from blood. These receptors all come from a young woman with type 1 diabetes. Both conserved end residues are part of each CDR3. The order of the fields is V gene, clone size, J gene, CDR3 protein. Rows give clone size only sometimes, using once, few, many, or a class for an expanded clone.

TRBV2	NA	TRBJ2-3	CASSVSAGDTQYF
TRBV4-3	NA	TRBJ1-1	CASSQGQGRAGYTEAFF
TRBV30	few	TRBJ2-1	CAWSVQYNEQFF
TRBV5-1	NA	TRBJ2-6	CASSYNTGANVLTF
TRBV14	NA	TRBJ2-6	CASSPISGANVLTF
TRBV5-4	NA	TRBJ2-7	CASSLAVNSYEQYF
TRBV30	NA	TRBJ1-2	CAWRAGGGYGYTF
TRBV18	NA	TRBJ2-6	CASSPTGAGSGANVLTF
TRBV7-2	NA	TRBJ1-2	CASSWGQGGGYTF
TRBV4-1	NA	TRBJ2-1	CASSQDIGSTTYNEQFF
TRBV5-1	NA	TRBJ2-2	CASSEGLAGVLTGELFF
TRBV4-2	NA	TRBJ2-2	CASSQPEQGTGELFF
TRBV13	NA	TRBJ2-3	CASSPPSLTDTQYF
TRBV11-3	NA	TRBJ2-1	CASSRLAANEQFF
TRBV6-5	NA	TRBJ2-1	CASTPPGNNEQFF
TRBV5-1	NA	TRBJ2-3	CASSSATGTSGWDTQYF
TRBV15	NA	TRBJ2-1	CATSRDRGISYNEQFF
TRBV7-8	NA	TRBJ1-5	CASSFRSNQPQHF
TRBV30	NA	TRBJ2-3	CAWSVGADTQYF
TRBV6-6	NA	TRBJ2-6	CASSPKGVWANVLTF
TRBV30	NA	TRBJ2-7	CAWNLGQFPYEQYF
TRBV28	few	TRBJ1-1	CASFTGSEAFF
TRBV7-2	NA	TRBJ1-1	CASSHPQLNTEAFF
TRBV5-4	NA	TRBJ2-1	CASSYPLTRKSNEQFF
TRBV7-9	NA	TRBJ2-5	CASSMGQEAETQYF
TRBV11-2	few	TRBJ2-2	CASKFPRQGRGELFF
TRBV11-2	NA	TRBJ2-3	CASSPLAGGDTQYF
TRBV2	few	TRBJ2-5	CASTLLAGGPQETQYF
TRBV5-6	few	TRBJ2-3	CASSSQVTDTQYF